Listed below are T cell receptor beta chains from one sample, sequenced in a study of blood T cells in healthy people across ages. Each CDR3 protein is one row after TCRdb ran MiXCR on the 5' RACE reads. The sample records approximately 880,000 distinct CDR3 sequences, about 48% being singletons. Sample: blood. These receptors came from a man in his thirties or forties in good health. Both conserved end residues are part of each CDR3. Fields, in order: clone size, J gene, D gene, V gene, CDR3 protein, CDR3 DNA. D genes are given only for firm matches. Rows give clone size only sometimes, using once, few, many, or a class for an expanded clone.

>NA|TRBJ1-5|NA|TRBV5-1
CASSLEVNQPQHF
TGCGCCAGCAGCTTGGAGGTGAATCAGCCCCAGCATTTT
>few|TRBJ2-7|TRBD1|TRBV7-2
CASSLRQGADEQYF
TGTGCCAGCAGCTTAAGACAGGGAGCGGACGAGCAGTACTTC
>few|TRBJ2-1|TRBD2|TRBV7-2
CASSLILAGRQSFSYNEQFF
TGTGCCAGCAGCTTGATTTTAGCGGGGCGCCAATCCTTCTCCTACAATGAGCAGTTCTTC
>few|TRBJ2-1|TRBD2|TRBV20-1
CSANSGAHNEQFF
TGCAGTGCCAATAGCGGGGCTCACAATGAGCAGTTCTTC
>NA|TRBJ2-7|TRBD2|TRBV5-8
CASSSIRLAGVDEQYF
TGTGCCAGCAGCTCAATTCGACTAGCGGGGGTAGATGAGCAGTACTTC
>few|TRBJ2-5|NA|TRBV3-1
CASSPPWRETQYF
TGTGCCAGCAGCCCCCCATGGAGAGAGACCCAGTACTTC
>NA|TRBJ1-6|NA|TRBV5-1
CASNNDNSPLHF
TGCGCCAGCAATAATGATAATTCACCCCTCCACTTT
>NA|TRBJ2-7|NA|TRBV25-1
CASSEWGVIPYEQYF
TGTGCCAGCAGTGAATGGGGGGTCATCCCCTACGAGCAGTACTTC
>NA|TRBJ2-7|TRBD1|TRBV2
CASSRWTGPLDEQYF
TGTGCCAGCAGTAGATGGACAGGACCTCTGGACGAGCAGTACTTC
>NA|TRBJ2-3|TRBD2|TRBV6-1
CASSEAPTSGLTDTQYF
TGTGCCAGCAGTGAAGCCCCTACTAGCGGCCTCACAGATACGCAGTATTTT
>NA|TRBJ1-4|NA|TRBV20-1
CSASWGSNEKLFF
TGCAGTGCTAGTTGGGGGTCGAATGAAAAACTGTTTTTT
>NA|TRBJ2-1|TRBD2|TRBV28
CATNAGGIGNEQFF
TGTGCCACCAACGCGGGGGGGATCGGCAATGAGCAGTTCTTC
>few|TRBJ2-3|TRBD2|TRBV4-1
CASSQGFARGSTDTQYF
TGCGCCAGCAGCCAGGGGTTCGCGCGGGGGAGCACAGATACGCAGTATTTT
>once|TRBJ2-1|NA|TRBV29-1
CSVSTLTVSVYNEQFF
TGCAGCGTTTCGACCCTCACGGTCTCGGTCTACAATGAGCAGTTCTTC
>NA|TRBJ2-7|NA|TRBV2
CASRYGYEQYF
TGTGCCAGCAGGTATGGTTACGAGCAGTACTTC
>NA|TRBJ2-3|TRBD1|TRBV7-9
CASRGQGKADTQYF
TGTGCCAGCAGGGGACAGGGAAAAGCAGATACGCAGTATTTT
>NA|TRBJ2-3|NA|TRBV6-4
CASSDSNPSDTQYF
TGTGCCAGCAGTGACTCGAATCCGTCAGATACGCAGTATTTT
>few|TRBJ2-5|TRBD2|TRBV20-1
CSALVSSGGMAQYF
TGCAGTGCCCTAGTCTCTAGCGGGGGTATGGCCCAGTACTTC
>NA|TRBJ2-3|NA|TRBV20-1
CSARDPRRDMGTDTQYF
TGCAGTGCTAGGGACCCCAGAAGGGATATGGGCACAGATACGCAGTATTTT
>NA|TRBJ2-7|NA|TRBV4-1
CASSSTGRLYEQYF
TGCGCCAGCAGCTCGACCGGACGGCTCTACGAGCAGTACTTC
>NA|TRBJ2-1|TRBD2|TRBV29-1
CSVTSGTRYNEQFF
TGCAGCGTAACCTCCGGGACTAGATACAATGAGCAGTTCTTC
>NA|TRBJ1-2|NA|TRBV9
CASSVGGHLANYGYTF
TGTGCCAGCAGCGTAGGCGGCCACTTAGCTAACTATGGCTACACCTTC
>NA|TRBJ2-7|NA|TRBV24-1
CATSAASGGDSYNEQYF
TGTGCCACCAGTGCCGCGTCTGGCGGCGACTCCTACAATGAGCAGTACTTC
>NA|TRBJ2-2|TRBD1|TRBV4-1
CASSPAGTGFTGELFF
TGCGCCAGCAGCCCTGCGGGGACAGGTTTCACCGGGGAGCTGTTTTTT
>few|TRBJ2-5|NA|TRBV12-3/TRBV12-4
CASSTNLLEVGETQYF
TGTGCCAGCAGTACAAACCTTCTAGAAGTGGGAGAGACCCAGTACTTC
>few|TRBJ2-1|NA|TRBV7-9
CASTANSARGYNEQFF
TGTGCCAGCACCGCCAACTCGGCACGCGGGTACAATGAGCAGTTCTTC
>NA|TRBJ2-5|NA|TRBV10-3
CAISLRTRQETQYF
TGTGCCATCAGTCTCAGGACGAGACAAGAGACCCAGTACTTC
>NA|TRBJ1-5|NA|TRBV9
CASSVGGYGNQPQHF
TGTGCCAGCAGCGTAGGGGGGTACGGCAATCAGCCCCAGCATTTT
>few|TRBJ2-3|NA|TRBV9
CASSVDGGSVRGWADTQYF
TGTGCCAGCAGCGTAGACGGAGGAAGCGTCCGTGGGTGGGCAGATACGCAGTATTTT
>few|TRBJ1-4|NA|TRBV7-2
CASSLSRGGEKLFF
TGTGCCAGCAGCTTAAGTAGGGGGGGTGAAAAACTGTTTTTT
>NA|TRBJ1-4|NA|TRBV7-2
CASSLDRAGSEKLFF
TGTGCCAGCAGCTTAGATAGGGCTGGGAGTGAAAAACTGTTTTTT
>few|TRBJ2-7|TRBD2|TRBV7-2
CASSLEAGGYSSYEQYF
TGTGCCAGCAGCTTAGAGGCGGGGGGATACTCTTCCTACGAGCAGTACTTC
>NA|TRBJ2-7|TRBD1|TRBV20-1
CSATRQGREQYF
TGCAGTGCTACCCGACAGGGGAGGGAGCAGTACTTC
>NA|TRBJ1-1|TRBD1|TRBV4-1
CASSQADRVSTEAFF
TGCGCCAGCAGCCAAGCAGACAGGGTAAGCACTGAAGCTTTCTTT
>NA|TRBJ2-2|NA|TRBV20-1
CSARGDLSTGELFF
TGCAGTGCTAGAGGGGACCTCAGTACCGGGGAGCTGTTTTTT
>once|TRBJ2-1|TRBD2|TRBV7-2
CASSSPTSGGAGGSYNEQFF
TGTGCCAGCAGCTCCCCGACTAGCGGGGGGGCGGGAGGCTCCTACAATGAGCAGTTCTTC
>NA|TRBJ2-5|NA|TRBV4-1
CASSQMSTDQETQYF
TGCGCCAGCAGCCAAATGTCTACAGATCAAGAGACCCAGTACTTC
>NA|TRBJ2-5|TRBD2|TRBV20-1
CSASTAGGHQETQYF
TGCAGTGCTAGTACAGCGGGGGGGCATCAAGAGACCCAGTACTTC
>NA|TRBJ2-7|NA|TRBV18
CASSPQGSWEQYF
TGTGCCAGCTCACCCCAGGGCTCCTGGGAGCAGTACTTC
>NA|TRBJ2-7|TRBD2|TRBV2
CATDPTSDSYEQYF
TGTGCCACAGACCCGACTAGCGACTCCTACGAGCAGTACTTC
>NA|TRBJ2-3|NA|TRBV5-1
CASSPGVAASTDTQYF
TGCGCCAGCAGCCCGGGGGTGGCGGCGTCCACAGATACGCAGTATTTT
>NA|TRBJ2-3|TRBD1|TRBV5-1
CASSPGTGNTHTQYF
TGCGCCAGCAGCCCAGGGACAGGGAACACGCATACGCAGTATTTT
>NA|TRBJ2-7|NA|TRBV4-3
CASSQAADHYEQYF
TGCGCCAGCAGCCAAGCCGCCGACCACTACGAGCAGTACTTC
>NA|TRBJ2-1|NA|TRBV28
CASSLLKATAYNEQFF
TGTGCCAGCAGTTTACTAAAGGCCACGGCCTACAATGAGCAGTTCTTC
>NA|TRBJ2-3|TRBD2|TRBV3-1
CASSLSGGYTDTQYF
TGTGCCAGCAGTCTTAGCGGGGGGTACACAGATACGCAGTATTTT
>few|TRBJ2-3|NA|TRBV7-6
CASRPVSTDTQYF
TGTGCCAGCAGGCCGGTTAGCACAGATACGCAGTATTTT
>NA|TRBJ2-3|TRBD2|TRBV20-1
CSAGVAGGRTDTQYF
TGCAGTGCGGGGGTAGCGGGGGGACGCACAGATACGCAGTATTTT
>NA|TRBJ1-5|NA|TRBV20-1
CSARSYSGFNQPQHF
TGCAGTGCTAGATCATACAGTGGCTTCAATCAGCCCCAGCATTTT
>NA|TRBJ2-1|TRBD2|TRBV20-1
CSARLAGGRNEQFF
TGCAGTGCTCGACTAGCGGGGGGTCGGAATGAGCAGTTCTTC
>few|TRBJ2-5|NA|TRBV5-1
CASSLMPNQETQYF
TGCGCCAGCAGCTTGATGCCTAACCAAGAGACCCAGTACTTC
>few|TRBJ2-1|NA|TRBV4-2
CASSQAQRGGVYNEQFF
TGTGCCAGCAGCCAAGCTCAACGGGGTGGAGTATACAATGAGCAGTTCTTC
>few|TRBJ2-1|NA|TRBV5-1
CASSLKDSYNEQFF
TGCGCCAGCAGCTTGAAGGACTCCTACAATGAGCAGTTCTTC
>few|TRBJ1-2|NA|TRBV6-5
CASSYGLQSNYGYTF
TGTGCCAGCAGTTACGGCCTGCAGTCTAACTATGGCTACACCTTC
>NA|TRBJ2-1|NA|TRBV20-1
CSARGPLQGYNGQFF
TGCAGTGCTCGTGGTCCTCTCCAGGGCTACAATGGGCAGTTCTTC
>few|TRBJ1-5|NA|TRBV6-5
CASSPLGDQPQHF
TGTGCCAGCAGCCCCCTGGGGGATCAGCCCCAGCATTTT